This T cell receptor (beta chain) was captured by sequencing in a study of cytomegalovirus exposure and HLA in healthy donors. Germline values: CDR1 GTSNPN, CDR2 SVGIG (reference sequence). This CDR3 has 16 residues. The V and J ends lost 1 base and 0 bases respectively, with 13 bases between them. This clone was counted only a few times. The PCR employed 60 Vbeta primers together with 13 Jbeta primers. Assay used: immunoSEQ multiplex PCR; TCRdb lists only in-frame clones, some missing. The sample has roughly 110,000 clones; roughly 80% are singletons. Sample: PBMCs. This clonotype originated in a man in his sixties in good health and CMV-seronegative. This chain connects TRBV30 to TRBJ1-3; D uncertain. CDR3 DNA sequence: TGTGCCTGGAGTGCCCTGGACTGGAGCTCTGGAAACACCATATATTTT. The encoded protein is CAWSALDWSSGNTIYF.